Presented here are 14 T cell receptor beta chains from one specimen sequenced in a study of OX40 agonist ivuxolimab in advanced cancers. Library preparation used the immunoSEQ multiplex PCR assay. TCRdb stores this immuneACCESS table with in-frame sequences only. Part of the clones is absent; in the studies checked, under half of the shortfall reflects unresolved V genes, and no reason is known for the rest. For this sample the table gives tens of thousands of clones, of which approximately 91% were detected only once. Less than 5% of the sample is in the top ten clones. The sample here was CD4+ or CD8+ T cells sorted from blood, taken in a trial of the OX40 agonist ivuxolimab. Receptors originate from an adult with an advanced solid tumor such as melanoma, head and neck, liver or kidney cancer.

The chain links TRBV11-2 to TRBJ2-7, with D possibly being TRBD2 (6 bases). V was trimmed by 0 bases and J by 3 bases, leaving 9 bases between them. CDR3 length: 14 residues. CDR1 is SGHAT and CDR2 is FQNNGV in the germline V gene. CDR3 amino acids: CASSLEWRGYEQYF. CDR3 DNA: TGTGCCAGCAGCTTAGAATGGAGGGGCTACGAGCAGTACTTC.

The chain joins TRBV7-9 to TRBJ2-5, with TRBD2 as a possible D gene (6 bases). The CDR3 loop spans 14 amino acids. Germline V gene lookup returns CDR1 SEHNR and CDR2 FQNEAQ (reference sequence). Trimming took off 2 bases at V and 1 base at J, with 8 bases between the two ends. The CDR3: CASSLRGTQETQYF. DNA of the CDR3: TGTGCCAGCAGCTTACGCGGGACCCAAGAGACCCAGTACTTC.

The chain employs TRBV11-3 and TRBJ2-2, with unresolved D. The length of the CDR3 is 12 residues. The V gene lost 3 bases and the J gene lost 5 bases, with 4 bases spanning the gap. CDR1 is SGHNT and CDR2 is YENEEA in the germline V gene. The CDR3 region has the DNA TGTGCCAGCAGCTTCGGGACCGGGGAGCTGTTTTTT. This encodes CASSFGTGELFF. Variable domain in full (rest from reference TRBV11-3 and TRBJ2-2): EAGVVQSPRYKIIEKKQPVAFWCNPISGHNTLYWYLQNLGQGPELLIRYENEEAVDDSQLPKDRFSAERLKGVDSTLKIQPAELGDSAVYLCASSFGTGELFFGEGSRLTVL.

This sequence joins TRBV9 and TRBJ1-3; TRBD1 agrees at 7 bases. The CDR3 extends over 14 amino acids. With V trimmed by 4 bases and J by 3 bases, 4 bases remained unmatched. Germline CDR1 and CDR2: SGDLS and YYNGEE. The DNA for the CDR3 is TGTGCCAGCAGCCTTGGGACAGATGGAAACACCATATATTTT. Its translation is CASSLGTDGNTIYF.

The chain combines TRBV30 with TRBJ1-4; D unclear. This CDR3 spans 14 amino acids. The germline gives CDR1 GTSNPN, CDR2 SVGIG (reference sequence). With 1 base removed from V and 0 bases from J, the gap between germline ends came to 6 bases. The CDR3 region is CAWSGPATNEKLFF. CDR3 nucleotides: TGTGCCTGGAGTGGGCCAGCAACTAATGAAAAACTGTTTTTT.

The J gene is TRBJ2-7, the V gene TRBV27, with 9 nucleotides matching TRBD1. Germline V gene sequence: CDR1 MNHEY, CDR2 SMNVEV (reference sequence). The CDR3 is 14 residues long. V dropped 3 bases and J dropped 5; count of bases not matched to a gene: 5. CDR3 nucleotides: TGTGCCAGCAGTTTCGGGACAGGGATTCACGAGCAGTACTTC. Encoded protein: CASSFGTGIHEQYF.

The chain carries TRBV19 and TRBJ2-1; D is undetermined. V lost 5 bases and J lost 5, with 13 bases in between. The CDR3 sequence is 14 residues long. Germline V gene sequence: CDR1 LNHDA, CDR2 SQIVND (reference sequence). CDR3: CASSPKSPDNEQFF. CDR3 sequence (DNA): TGTGCCAGTAGTCCTAAATCCCCGGACAATGAGCAGTTCTTC.

This clone was seen only a few times. The chain carries TRBV5-4 and TRBJ2-7; 10 bases agree with TRBD2. This CDR3 region has 15 residues. V was clipped by 4 bases and J by 3 bases; unmatched bases: 7. Looked up from germline, CDR1 is SGHNT and CDR2 is YYREEE (reference sequence). CDR3 loop: CASSLETSGYYEQYF. The CDR3 DNA reads TGTGCCAGCAGCCTGGAGACTAGCGGGTACTACGAGCAGTACTTC.

The rearrangement links TRBV28 to TRBJ2-3, with 9 bases matching TRBD2. This CDR3 contains 17 residues. Germline CDR1 is MDHEN and CDR2 is SYDVKM. V gave up 6 bases and J gave up 2 bases; unmatched junction bases: 12. The chain's CDR3 is CASSFSGSKDYTDTQYF. The CDR3 DNA reads as TGTGCCAGCAGCTTTAGCGGGAGCAAAGACTACACAGATACGCAGTATTTT.

The chain uses TRBV11-3 and TRBJ2-5, with no clear D. Germline V gene sequence: CDR1 SGHNT, CDR2 YENEEA. CDR3 size: 15 residues. Deletions cut 1 base from V and 1 base from J, with 10 bases between. The CDR3 is CASSLGSQIQETQYF. The CDR3 DNA reads TGTGCCAGCAGCTTAGGGTCTCAAATCCAAGAGACCCAGTACTTC.

The chain joins TRBV6-5 to TRBJ1-2; 7 nucleotides line up with TRBD1. The V gene end was trimmed by 2 bases and the J gene end by 5 bases; junction bases not matched to a gene: 8. Germline-derived CDR1 and CDR2 are MNHEY and SVGAGI. This CDR3 has 15 residues. The CDR3 nucleotides are TGTGCCAGCAGTTACCTAGAAGGCAGGGGGTATGGCTACACCTTC. It codes for CASSYLEGRGYGYTF.

This clone has just a few counts. J is TRBJ1-5 and V is TRBV28; 9 bases fit TRBD1. CDR3 size: 16 residues. Per germline, CDR1 MDHEN and CDR2 SYDVKM. The V gene end was trimmed by 6 bases and the J gene end by 7 bases; junction bases not matched to a gene: 13. The CDR3 loop is CASRLDPTGGGQPQHF. CDR3 nucleotide sequence: TGTGCCAGCAGGCTCGATCCTACAGGGGGCGGCCAGCCCCAGCATTTT.

This clone is medium-sized (0.01 to 0.1%). CDR3 sequence: CASSPTGRNYGYTF. The CDR3 DNA reads TGTGCCAGTAGTCCGACAGGGAGGAACTATGGCTACACCTTC. V gene TRBV19 combines with J gene TRBJ1-2; TRBD1 matches at 7 bases. CDR1 is LNHDA, CDR2 SQIVND, per germline (reference sequence). The ends lost 5 bases at V and 2 bases at J; junction bases unmatched: 5. CDR3 length: 14 residues.

This sequence joins TRBV7-6 and TRBJ2-1; D not resolved. Germline CDR1 SGHVS, CDR2 FNYEAQ. Trimming left V 4 bases short and J 6 bases short, with 13 bases between. This CDR3 is built from 14 residues. Here the CDR3 reads CASSSVLKVNEQFF. Written as DNA, the CDR3 is TGTGCCAGCAGCTCGGTGCTAAAGGTCAATGAGCAGTTCTTC.